The sample holds a few counts of the clone carrying this TCR beta chain. This entry comes from a study of blood T cell repertoires in COVID-19. Across the study: Acute-phase and convalescent COVID-19 samples originated in the United States, Italy and Spain. Sample material is recorded as cDNA or gDNA derived from T cells, B-cell-depleted T cells, or PBMCs.

Authors' data handling: Amplification with reference gene primers provided the estimates of nucleated cell counts. Only in-frame clones appear in the TCRdb table, and some are missing; sequencing was by immunoSEQ multiplex PCR. V and J calls plus clone size are reproduced from that table; the DNA served to infer D and trimming. The table includes roughly 150,000 clones, roughly four fifths detected once. CDR3 length: 17 residues. CDR1 and CDR2 (germline): SGHDN, FVKESK. The V gene lost 2 bases and the J gene lost 6 bases, with 23 bases spanning the gap. Sample: peripheral blood. This TCR came from a woman older than 75 with acute or convalescent COVID-19. The J gene is TRBJ2-7, the V gene TRBV14; D is uncertain. The CDR3 DNA reads as TGTGCCAGCAGCCAACTCTGGGCCGTGGGTGTTTCTGGCGAGCAGTACTTC. Protein sequence: CASSQLWAVGVSGEQYF.